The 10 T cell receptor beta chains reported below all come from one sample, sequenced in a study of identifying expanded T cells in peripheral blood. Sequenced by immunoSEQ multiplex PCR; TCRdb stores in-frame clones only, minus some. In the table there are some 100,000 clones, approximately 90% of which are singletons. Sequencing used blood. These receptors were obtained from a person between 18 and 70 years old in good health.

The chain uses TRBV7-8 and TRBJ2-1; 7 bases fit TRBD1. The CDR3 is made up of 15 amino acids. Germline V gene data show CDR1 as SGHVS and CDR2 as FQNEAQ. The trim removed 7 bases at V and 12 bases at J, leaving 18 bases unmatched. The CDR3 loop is CASTLSGQTLPGQFF. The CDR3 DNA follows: TGTGCCAGCACCCTATCGGGACAGACCCTTCCGGGGCAGTTCTTC.

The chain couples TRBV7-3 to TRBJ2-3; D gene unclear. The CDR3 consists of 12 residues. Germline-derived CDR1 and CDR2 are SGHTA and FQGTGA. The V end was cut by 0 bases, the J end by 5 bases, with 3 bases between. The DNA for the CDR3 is TGTGCCAGCAGCTTAACAGGAGATACGCAGTATTTT. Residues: CASSLTGDTQYF. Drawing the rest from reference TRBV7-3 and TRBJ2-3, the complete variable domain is GAGVSQTPSNKVTEKGKYVELRCDPISGHTALYWYRQSLGQGPEFLIYFQGTGAADDSGLPNDRFFAVRPEGSVSTLKIQRTERGDSAVYLCASSLTGDTQYFGPGTRLTVL.

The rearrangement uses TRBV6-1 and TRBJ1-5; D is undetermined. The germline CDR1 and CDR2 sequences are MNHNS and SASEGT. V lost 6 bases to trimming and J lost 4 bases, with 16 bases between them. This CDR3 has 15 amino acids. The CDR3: CASSDDRAVNQPQHF. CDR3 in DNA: TGTGCCAGCAGCGACGATCGGGCCGTAAATCAGCCCCAGCATTTT.

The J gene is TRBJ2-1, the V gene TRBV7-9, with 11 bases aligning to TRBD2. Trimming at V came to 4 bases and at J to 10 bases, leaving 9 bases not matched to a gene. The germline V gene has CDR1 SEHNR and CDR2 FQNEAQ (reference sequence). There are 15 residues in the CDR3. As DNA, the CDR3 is TGTGCCAGCAGCTCTAGCGGGGGGATAGAAGGCGAGCAGTTCTTC. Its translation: CASSSSGGIEGEQFF.

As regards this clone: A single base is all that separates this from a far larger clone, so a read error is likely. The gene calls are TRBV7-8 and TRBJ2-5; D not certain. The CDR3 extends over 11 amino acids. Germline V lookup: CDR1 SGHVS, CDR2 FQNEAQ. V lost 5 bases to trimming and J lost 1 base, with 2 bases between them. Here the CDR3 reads CASSVQETQYF. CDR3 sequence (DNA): TGTGCCAGCAGCGTCCAAGAGACCCAGTACTTC.

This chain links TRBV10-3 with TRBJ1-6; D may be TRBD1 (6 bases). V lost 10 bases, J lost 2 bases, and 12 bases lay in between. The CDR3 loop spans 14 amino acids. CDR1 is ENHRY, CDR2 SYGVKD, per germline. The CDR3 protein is CATRDNPYNSPLHF. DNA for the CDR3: TGTGCCACCCGGGACAACCCCTATAATTCACCCCTCCACTTT.

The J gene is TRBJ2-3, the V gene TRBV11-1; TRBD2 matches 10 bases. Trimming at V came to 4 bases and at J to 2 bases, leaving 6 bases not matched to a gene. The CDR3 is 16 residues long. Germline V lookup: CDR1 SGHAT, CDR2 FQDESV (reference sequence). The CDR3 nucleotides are TGTGCCAGCAGCTCCCTAGCGGGGGCCCACACAGATACGCAGTATTTT. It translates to CASSSLAGAHTDTQYF.

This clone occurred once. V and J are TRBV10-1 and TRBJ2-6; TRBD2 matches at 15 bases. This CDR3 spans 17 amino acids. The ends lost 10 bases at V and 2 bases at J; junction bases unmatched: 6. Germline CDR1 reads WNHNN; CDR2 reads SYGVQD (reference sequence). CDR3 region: CATGTSGRRTGANVLTF. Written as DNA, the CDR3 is TGCGCCACCGGGACTAGCGGGAGGCGGACTGGGGCCAACGTCCTGACTTTC.

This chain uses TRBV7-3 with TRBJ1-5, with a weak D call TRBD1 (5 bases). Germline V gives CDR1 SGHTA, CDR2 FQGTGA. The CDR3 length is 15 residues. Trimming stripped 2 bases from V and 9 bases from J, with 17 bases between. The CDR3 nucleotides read TGTGCCAGCAGCTTAGCGTTCACAGACAGAGGGCCCCAGCATTTT. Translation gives CASSLAFTDRGPQHF.

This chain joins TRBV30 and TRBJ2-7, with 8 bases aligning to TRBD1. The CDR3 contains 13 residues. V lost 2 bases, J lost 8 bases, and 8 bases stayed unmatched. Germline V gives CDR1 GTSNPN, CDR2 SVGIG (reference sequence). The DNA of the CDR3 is TGTGCCTGGAGTACCGACAGGGGACGTAAGCAGTACTTC. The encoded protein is CAWSTDRGRKQYF.